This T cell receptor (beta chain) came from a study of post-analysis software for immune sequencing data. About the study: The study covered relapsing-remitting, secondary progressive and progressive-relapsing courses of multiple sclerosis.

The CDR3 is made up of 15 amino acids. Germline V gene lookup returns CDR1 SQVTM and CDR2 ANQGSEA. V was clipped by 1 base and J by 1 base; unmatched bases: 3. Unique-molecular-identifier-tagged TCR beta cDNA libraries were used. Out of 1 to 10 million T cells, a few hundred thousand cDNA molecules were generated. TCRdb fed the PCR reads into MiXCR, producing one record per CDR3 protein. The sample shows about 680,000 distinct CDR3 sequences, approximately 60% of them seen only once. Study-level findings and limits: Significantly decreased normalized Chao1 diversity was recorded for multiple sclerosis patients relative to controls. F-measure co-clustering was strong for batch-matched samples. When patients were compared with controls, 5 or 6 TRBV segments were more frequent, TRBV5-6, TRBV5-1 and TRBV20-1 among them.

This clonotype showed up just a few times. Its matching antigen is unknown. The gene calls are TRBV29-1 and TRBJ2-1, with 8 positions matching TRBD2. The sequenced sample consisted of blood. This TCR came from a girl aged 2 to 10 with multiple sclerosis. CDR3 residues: CSVEGGGGSYNEQFF. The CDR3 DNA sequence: TGCAGCGTTGAAGGAGGCGGGGGGTCCTACAATGAGCAGTTCTTC.